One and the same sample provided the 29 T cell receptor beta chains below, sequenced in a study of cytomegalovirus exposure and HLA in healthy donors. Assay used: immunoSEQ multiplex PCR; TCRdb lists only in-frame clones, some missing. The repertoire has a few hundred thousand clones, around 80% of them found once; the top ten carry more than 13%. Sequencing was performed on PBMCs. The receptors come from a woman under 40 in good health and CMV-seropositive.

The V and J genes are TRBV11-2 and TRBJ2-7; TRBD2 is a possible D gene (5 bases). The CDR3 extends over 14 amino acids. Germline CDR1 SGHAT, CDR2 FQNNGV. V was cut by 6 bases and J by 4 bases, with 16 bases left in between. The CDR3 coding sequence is TGTGCCAGCAGGTCCGCCGGACGGGAATACGAGCAGTACTTC. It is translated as CASRSAGREYEQYF.

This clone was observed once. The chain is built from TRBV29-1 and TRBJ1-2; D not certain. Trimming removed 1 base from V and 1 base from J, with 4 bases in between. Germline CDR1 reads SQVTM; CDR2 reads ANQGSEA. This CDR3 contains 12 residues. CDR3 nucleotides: TGCAGCGTTGAAGTTCATAACTATGGCTACACCTTC. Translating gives CSVEVHNYGYTF.

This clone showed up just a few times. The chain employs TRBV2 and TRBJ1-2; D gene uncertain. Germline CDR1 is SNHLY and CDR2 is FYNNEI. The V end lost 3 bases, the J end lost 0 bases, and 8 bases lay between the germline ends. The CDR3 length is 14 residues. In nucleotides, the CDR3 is TGTGCCAGCAGTGAGGCAGGAGCTAACTATGGCTACACCTTC. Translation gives CASSEAGANYGYTF.

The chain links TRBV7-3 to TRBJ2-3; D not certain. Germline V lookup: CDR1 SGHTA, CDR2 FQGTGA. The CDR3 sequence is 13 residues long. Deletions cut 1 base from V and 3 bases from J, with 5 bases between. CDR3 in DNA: TGTGCCAGCAGCTTAAAAAGGACAGATACGCAGTATTTT. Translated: CASSLKRTDTQYF.

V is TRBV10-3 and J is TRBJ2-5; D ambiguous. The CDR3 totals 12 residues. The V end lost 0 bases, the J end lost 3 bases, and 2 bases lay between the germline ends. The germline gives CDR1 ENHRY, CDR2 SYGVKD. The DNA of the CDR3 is TGTGCCATCAGTGAGTCCGAAGAGACCCAGTACTTC. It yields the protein CAISESEETQYF.

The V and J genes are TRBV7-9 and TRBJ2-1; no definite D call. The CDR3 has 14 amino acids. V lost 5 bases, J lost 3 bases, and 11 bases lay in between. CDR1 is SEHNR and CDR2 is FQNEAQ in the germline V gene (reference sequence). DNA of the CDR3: TGTGCCAGCAGCGACTGGAAAATCTACAATGAGCAGTTCTTC. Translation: CASSDWKIYNEQFF.

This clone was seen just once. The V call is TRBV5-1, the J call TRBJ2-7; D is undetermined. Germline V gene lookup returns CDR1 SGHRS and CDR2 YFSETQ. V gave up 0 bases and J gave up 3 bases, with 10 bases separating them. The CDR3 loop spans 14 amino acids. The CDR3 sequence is CASSLDGAYYEQYF. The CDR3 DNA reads TGCGCCAGCAGCTTGGATGGCGCTTACTACGAGCAGTACTTC.

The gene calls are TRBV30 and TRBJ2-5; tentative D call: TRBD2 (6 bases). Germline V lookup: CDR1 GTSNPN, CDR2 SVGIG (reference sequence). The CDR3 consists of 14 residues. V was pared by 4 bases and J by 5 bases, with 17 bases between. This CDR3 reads CAWILPGVGETQYF. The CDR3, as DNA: TGTGCCTGGATATTGCCGGGAGTAGGCGAGACCCAGTACTTC.

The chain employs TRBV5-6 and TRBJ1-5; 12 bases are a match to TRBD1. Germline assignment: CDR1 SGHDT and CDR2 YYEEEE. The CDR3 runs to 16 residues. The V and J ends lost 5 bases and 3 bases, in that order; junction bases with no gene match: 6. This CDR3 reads CASSRGTGGYNQPQHF. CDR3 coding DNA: TGTGCCAGCAGTCGAGGGACAGGGGGCTACAATCAGCCCCAGCATTTT. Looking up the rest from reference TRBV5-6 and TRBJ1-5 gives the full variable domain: DAGVTQSPTHLIKTRGQQVTLRCSPKSGHDTVSWYQQALGQGPQFIFQYYEEEERQRGNFPDRFSGHQFPNYSSELNVNALLLGDSALYLCASSRGTGGYNQPQHFGDGTRLSIL.

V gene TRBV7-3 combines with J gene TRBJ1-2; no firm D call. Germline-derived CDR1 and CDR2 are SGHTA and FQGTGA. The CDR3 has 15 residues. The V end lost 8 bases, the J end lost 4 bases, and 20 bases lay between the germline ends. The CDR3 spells CASGTLNEFGYGYTF. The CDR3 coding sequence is TGTGCCAGCGGAACCCTCAACGAGTTTGGCTATGGCTACACCTTC.

This CDR3 is CASSFSRQTGQYEQYF. DNA of the CDR3: TGTGCCAGCAGCTTTTCTCGACAGACGGGTCAATACGAGCAGTACTTC. The chain is built from TRBV7-9 and TRBJ2-7; D may be TRBD1 (5 bases). Trimming removed 3 bases at V and 4 bases at J, with 19 bases between. This CDR3 has 16 amino acids. The germline gives CDR1 SEHNR, CDR2 FQNEAQ (reference sequence).

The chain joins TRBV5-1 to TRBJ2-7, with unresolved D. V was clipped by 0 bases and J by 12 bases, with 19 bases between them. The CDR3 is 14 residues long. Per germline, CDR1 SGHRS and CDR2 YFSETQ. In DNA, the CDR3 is TGCGCCAGCAGCTTGGGAGACTCTCTCGGTGACGGGTACTTC. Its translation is CASSLGDSLGDGYF.

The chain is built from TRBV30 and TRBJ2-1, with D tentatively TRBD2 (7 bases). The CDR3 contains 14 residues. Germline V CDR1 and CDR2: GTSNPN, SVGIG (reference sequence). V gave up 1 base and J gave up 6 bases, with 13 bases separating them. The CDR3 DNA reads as TGTGCCTGGAGTGAGGGGGGGGCCGGCAATGAGCAGTTCTTC. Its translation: CAWSEGGAGNEQFF.

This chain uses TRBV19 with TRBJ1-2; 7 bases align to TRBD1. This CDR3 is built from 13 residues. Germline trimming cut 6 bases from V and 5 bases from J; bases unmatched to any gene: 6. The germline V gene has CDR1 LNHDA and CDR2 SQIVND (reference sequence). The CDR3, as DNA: TGTGCCAGTAGGGCACAGGGGAGGTATGGCTACACCTTC. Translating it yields CASRAQGRYGYTF. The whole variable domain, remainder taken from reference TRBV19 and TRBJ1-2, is DGGITQSPKYLFRKEGQNVTLSCEQNLNHDAMYWYRQDPGQGLRLIYYSQIVNDFQKGDIAEGYSVSREKKESFPLTVTSAQKNPTAFYLCASRAQGRYGYTFGSGTRLTVV.

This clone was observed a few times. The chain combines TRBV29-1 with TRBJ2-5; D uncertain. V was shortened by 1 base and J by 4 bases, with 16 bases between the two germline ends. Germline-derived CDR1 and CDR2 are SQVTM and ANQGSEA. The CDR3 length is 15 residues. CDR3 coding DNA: TGCAGCGTTGAAGGGCGTCCTGGGGTAGGAGAGACCCAGTACTTC. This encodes CSVEGRPGVGETQYF.

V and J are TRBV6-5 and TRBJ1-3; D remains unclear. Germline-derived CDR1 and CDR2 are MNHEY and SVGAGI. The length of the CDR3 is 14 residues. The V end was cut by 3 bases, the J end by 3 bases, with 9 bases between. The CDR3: CASSYGKSGNTIYF. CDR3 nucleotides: TGTGCCAGCAGTTATGGCAAGAGTGGAAACACCATATATTTT.

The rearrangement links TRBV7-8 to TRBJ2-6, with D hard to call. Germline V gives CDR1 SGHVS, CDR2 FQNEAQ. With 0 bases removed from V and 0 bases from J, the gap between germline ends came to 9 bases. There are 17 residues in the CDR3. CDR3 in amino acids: CASSLAGGPSGANVLTF. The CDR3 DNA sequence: TGTGCCAGCAGCTTAGCAGGCGGACCCTCTGGGGCCAACGTCCTGACTTTC.

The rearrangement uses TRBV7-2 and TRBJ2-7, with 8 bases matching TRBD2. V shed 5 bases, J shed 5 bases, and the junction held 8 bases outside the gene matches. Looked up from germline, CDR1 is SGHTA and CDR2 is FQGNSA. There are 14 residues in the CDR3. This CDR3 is CASSPQGLVDEQYF. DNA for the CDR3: TGTGCCAGCAGCCCACAGGGACTAGTAGACGAGCAGTACTTC.

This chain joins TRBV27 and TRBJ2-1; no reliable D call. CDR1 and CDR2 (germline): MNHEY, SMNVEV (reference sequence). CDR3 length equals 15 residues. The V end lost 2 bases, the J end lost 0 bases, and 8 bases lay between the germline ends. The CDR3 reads CASSLRSSSYNEQFF. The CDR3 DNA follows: TGTGCCAGCAGTTTAAGGAGCAGCTCCTACAATGAGCAGTTCTTC.

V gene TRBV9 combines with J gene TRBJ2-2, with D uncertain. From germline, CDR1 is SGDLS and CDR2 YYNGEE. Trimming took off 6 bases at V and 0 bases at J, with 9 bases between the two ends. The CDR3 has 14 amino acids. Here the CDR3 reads CASKGGANTGELFF. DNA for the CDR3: TGTGCCAGCAAAGGTGGAGCGAACACCGGGGAGCTGTTTTTT.

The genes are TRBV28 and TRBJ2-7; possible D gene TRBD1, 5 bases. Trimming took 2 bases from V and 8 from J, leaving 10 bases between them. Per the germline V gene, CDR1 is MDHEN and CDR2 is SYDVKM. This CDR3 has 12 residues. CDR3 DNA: TGTGCCAGCAGTTTACAGGGATTCAAGCAGTACTTC. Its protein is CASSLQGFKQYF.

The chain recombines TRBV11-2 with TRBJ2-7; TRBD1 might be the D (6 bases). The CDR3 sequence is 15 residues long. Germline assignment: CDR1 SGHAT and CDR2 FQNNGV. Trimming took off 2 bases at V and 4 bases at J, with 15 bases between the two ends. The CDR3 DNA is TGTGCCAGCAGCTTAAGTTCAGGGGTGAAGTACGAGCAGTACTTC. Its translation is CASSLSSGVKYEQYF.

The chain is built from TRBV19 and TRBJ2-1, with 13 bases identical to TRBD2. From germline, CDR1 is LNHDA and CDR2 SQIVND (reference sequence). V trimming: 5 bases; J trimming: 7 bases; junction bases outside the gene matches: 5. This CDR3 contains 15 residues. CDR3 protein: CASSELAGGVNEQFF. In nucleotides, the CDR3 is TGTGCCAGTAGTGAACTAGCGGGAGGGGTAAATGAGCAGTTCTTC.

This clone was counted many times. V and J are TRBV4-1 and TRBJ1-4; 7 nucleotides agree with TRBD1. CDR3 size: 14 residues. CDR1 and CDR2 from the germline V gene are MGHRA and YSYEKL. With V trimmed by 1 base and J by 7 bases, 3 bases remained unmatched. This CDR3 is CASSQGQGGEKLFF. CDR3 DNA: TGCGCCAGCAGCCAAGGACAGGGCGGTGAAAAACTGTTTTTT.

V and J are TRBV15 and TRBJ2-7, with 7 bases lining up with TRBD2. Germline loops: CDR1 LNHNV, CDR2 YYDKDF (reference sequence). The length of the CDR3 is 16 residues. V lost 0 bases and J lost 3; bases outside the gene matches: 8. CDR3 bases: TGTGCCACCAGCAGAGATCTTACGGGGGGATACTACGAGCAGTACTTC. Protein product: CATSRDLTGGYYEQYF.

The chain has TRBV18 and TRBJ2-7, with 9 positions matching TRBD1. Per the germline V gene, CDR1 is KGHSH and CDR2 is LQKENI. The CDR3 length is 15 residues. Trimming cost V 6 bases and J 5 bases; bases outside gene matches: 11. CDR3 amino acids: CASSLQGTGIHEQYF. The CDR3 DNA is TGTGCCAGCTCTCTACAGGGGACAGGGATCCACGAGCAGTACTTC.

The CDR3 bases are TGTGCCAGCAGAAGGGACAGCAATCAGCCCCAGCATTTT. It translates to CASRRDSNQPQHF. The J gene is TRBJ1-5, the V gene TRBV2, with D perhaps matching TRBD1 (5 bases). Trimming shortened V by 6 bases and J by 1 base, and 7 bases separated the two germline ends. The CDR3 has 13 residues. CDR1 is SNHLY and CDR2 is FYNNEI in the germline V gene.

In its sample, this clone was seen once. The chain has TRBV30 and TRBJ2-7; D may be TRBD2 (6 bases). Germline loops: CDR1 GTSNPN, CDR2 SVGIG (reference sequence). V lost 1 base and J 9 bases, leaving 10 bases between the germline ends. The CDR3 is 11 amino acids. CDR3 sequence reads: CAWSGRGGQYF. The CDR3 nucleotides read TGTGCCTGGAGTGGGCGGGGAGGGCAGTACTTC.

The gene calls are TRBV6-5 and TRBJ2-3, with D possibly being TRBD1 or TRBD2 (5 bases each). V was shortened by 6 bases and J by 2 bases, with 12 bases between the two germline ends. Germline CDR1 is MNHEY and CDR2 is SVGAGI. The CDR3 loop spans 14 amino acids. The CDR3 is CASSRRDPTDTQYF. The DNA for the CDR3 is TGTGCCAGCAGCCGCCGGGACCCCACAGATACGCAGTATTTT.